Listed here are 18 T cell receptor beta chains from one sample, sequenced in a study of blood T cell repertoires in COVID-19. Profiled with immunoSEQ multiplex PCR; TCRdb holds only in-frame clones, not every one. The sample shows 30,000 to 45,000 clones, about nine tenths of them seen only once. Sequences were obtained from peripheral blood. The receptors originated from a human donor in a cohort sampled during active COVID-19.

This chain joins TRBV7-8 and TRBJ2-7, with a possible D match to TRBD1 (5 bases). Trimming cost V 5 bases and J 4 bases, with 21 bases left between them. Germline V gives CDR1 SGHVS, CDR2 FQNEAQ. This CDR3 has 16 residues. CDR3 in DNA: TGTGCCAGCAGCCCTCGACAGTCCCCTGGGGTTTACGAGCAGTACTTC. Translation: CASSPRQSPGVYEQYF. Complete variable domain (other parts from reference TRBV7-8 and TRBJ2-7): GAGVSQSPRYKVAKRGQDVALRCDPISGHVSLFWYQQALGQGPEFLTYFQNEAQLDKSGLPSDRFFAERPEGSVSTLKIQRTQQEDSAVYLCASSPRQSPGVYEQYFGPGTRLTVT.

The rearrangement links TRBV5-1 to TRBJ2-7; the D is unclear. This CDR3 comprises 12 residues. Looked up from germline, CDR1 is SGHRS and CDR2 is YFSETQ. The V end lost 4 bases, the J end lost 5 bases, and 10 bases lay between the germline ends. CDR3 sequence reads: CASSPDHNEQYF. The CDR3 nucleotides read TGCGCCAGCAGCCCCGATCACAACGAGCAGTACTTC.

CDR3 protein: CASYRGPAREQFF. The CDR3 nucleotides read TGTGCCAGCTACAGGGGGCCGGCCCGGGAGCAGTTCTTC. The V and J genes are TRBV12-3 or TRBV12-4 and TRBJ2-1; 9 bases agree with TRBD1. Trimming at V came to 8 bases and at J to 10 bases, leaving 9 bases not matched to a gene. The CDR3 consists of 13 residues.

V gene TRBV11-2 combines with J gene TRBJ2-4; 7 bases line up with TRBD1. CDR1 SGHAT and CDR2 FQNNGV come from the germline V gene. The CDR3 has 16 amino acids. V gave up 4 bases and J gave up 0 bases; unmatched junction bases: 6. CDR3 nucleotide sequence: TGTGCCAGCAGCTCGGGACAGTTACTAGCCAAAAACATTCAGTACTTC. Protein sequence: CASSSGQLLAKNIQYF.

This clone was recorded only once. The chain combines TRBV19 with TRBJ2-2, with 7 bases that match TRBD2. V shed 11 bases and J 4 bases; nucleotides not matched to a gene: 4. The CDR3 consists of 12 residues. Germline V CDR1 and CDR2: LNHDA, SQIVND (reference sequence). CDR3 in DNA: TGTGCCGGGGGGGAGATCACCGGGGAGCTGTTTTTT. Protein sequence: CAGGEITGELFF.

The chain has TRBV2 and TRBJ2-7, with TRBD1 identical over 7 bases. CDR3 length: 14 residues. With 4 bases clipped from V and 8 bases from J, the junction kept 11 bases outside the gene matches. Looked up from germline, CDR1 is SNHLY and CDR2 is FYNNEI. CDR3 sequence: CASSVGQTLSQQYF. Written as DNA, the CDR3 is TGTGCCAGCAGTGTGGGACAGACACTTTCCCAGCAGTACTTC.

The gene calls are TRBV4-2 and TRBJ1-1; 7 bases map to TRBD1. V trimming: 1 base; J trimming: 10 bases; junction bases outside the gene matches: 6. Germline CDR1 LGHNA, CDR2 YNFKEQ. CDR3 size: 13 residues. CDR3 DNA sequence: TGTGCCAGCAGCCAAGGTGGGTACAGGGGAGCTTTCTTT. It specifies CASSQGGYRGAFF.

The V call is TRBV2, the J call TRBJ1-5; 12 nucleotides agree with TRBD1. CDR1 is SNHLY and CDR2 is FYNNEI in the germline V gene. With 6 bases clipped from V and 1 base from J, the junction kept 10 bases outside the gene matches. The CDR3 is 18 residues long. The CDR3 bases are TGTGCCAGCAGGGGCCCGGGACAGGGGGCGAGGAGCAATCAGCCCCAGCATTTT. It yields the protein CASRGPGQGARSNQPQHF.

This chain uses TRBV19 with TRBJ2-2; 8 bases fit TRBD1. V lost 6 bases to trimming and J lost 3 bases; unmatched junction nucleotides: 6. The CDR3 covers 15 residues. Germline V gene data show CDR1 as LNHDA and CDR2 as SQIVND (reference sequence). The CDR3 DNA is TGTGCCAGTAGCCGTGACAGGGGAGACACCGGGGAGCTGTTTTTT. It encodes CASSRDRGDTGELFF.

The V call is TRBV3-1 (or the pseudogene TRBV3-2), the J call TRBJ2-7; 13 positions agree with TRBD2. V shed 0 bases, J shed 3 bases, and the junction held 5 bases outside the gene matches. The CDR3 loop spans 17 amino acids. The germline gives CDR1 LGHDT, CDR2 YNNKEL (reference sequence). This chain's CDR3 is CASSQERLAGGYYEQYF. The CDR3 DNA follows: TGTGCCAGCAGCCAAGAACGACTAGCGGGAGGATACTACGAGCAGTACTTC.

CDR3 residues: CASSRRGQSEQFF. The CDR3, as DNA: TGTGCCAGCAGCCGCAGGGGGCAGAGTGAGCAGTTCTTC. The chain recombines TRBV7-3 with TRBJ2-1; TRBD1 matches at 8 bases. The ends lost 5 bases at V and 9 bases at J; junction bases unmatched: 6. CDR1 and CDR2 (germline): SGHTA, FQGTGA. The CDR3 has 13 amino acids.

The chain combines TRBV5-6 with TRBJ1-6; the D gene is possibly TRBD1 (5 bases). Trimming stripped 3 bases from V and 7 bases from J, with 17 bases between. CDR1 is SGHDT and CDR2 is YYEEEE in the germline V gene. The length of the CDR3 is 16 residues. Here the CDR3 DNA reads TGTGCCAGCAGCTGGGAGGGCCGGGGGGACAATTCACCCCTCCACTTT. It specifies CASSWEGRGDNSPLHF.

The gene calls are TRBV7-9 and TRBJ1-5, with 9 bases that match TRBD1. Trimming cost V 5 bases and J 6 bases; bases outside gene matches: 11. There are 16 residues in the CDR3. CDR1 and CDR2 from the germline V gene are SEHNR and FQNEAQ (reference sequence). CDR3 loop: CASSPLGTGFLQPQHF. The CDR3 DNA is TGTGCCAGCAGCCCCCTAGGGACAGGGTTTCTTCAGCCCCAGCATTTT.

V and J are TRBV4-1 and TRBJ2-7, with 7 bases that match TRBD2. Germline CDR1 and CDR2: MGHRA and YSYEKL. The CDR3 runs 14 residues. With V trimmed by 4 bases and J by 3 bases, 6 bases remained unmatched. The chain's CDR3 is CASSPASGLYEQYF. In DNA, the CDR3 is TGCGCCAGCAGCCCAGCTAGCGGCCTCTACGAGCAGTACTTC.

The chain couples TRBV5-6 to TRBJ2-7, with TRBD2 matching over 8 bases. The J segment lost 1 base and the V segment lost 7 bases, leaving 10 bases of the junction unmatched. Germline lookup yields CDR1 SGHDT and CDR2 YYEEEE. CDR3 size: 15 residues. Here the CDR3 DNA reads TGTGCCAGCGAAAAGACGGGGGGGCTATCCTACGAGCAGTACTTC. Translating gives CASEKTGGLSYEQYF.

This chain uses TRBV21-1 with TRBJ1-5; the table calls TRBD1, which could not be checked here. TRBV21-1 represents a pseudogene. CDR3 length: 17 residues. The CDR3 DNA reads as TGTGCCAGCAGCAAAGCCCTAACAGGGGGAAGCAATCAGCCCCAGCATTTT. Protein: CASSKALTGGSNQPQHF.

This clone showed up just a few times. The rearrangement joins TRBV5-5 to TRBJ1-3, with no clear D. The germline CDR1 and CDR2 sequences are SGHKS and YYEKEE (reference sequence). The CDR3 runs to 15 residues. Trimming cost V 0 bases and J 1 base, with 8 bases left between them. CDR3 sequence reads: CASSLESSSGNTIYF. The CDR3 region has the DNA TGTGCCAGCAGCTTGGAGAGCTCGTCTGGAAACACCATATATTTT.

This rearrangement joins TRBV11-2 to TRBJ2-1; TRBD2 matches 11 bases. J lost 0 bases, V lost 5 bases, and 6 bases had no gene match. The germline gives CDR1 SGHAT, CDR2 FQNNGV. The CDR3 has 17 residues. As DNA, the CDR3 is TGTGCCAGCAGCCCCCGACTAGCGGGGTACTCCTACAATGAGCAGTTCTTC. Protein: CASSPRLAGYSYNEQFF.